This T cell receptor beta chain was obtained from a study of PD-L1 blockade in urothelial cancer. At the level of the study: When patients started atezolizumab around 2014, it was given at 1,200 mg intravenously every 3 weeks.

Specified time point: pretreatment peripheral blood. All patients carried locally advanced or metastatic urothelial carcinoma. For each patient, 1 to 8 samples were obtained, pretreatment and on-treatment. CDR3 size: 17 residues. Germline CDR1 and CDR2: MDHEN and SYDVKM. J was trimmed by 3 bases and V by 2 bases; bases with no gene match: 9. Study-level findings and limits: Tumor-linked clones in blood grew more by 3 weeks in durable-benefit patients.

For this clone: Its matching antigen is unknown.

Measured with immunoSEQ multiplex PCR; TCRdb has only the in-frame clones, and not every one. There are about 95,000 clones in the sample; roughly 91% occur only once, and roughly 2% lies in the top ten. This clonotype originated in a man in his sixties with urothelial cancer. The sequences come from PBMCs, collected around atezolizumab (anti-PD-L1) treatment. The chain combines TRBV28 with TRBJ2-7, with 11 bases that match TRBD2. The CDR3 nucleotides read TGTGCCAGCAGTTTAAGTGGGCTAGCGGGAGGAAACTACGAGCAGTACTTC. Encoded protein: CASSLSGLAGGNYEQYF.